The clone carrying this TCR beta chain was counted a few times. Germline V gene data show CDR1 as LGHNA and CDR2 as YSLEER. Trimming pared 4 bases from V and 0 bases from J, leaving 7 bases between. This CDR3 is built from 14 residues. A second roughly 6 to 11 cycle PCR used barcoded and J-beta primers. Every molecule of cDNA carried a tag from a template-switch adaptor with 12 random nucleotides. TCRdb redid the calling of the 5' RACE reads with MiXCR, one entry per CDR3 protein. Altogether 1,500,000 or so distinct CDR3 sequences are present, approximately 59% being singletons, with the ten largest covering roughly 6.3%. In each sample, at least 7 million PBMCs were isolated. This record belongs to a study of blood T cells in healthy people across ages.

This TCR was recovered from a man in his late teens or twenties in good health. The chain carries TRBV4-3 and TRBJ1-3; no definite D call. The material sequenced was blood. The CDR3 sequence: CASSPRHSGNTIYF. The CDR3 DNA reads TGCGCCAGCAGCCCGCGACACTCTGGAAACACCATATATTTT.